These 11 T cell receptor beta chains share one sample of origin, sequenced in a study of cytotoxic CD8 clonotypes in ibrutinib-treated CLL. Assay used: immunoSEQ multiplex PCR; TCRdb lists only in-frame clones, some missing. The data show hundreds of thousands of clones, with just over 70% seen just once and 5.5% to 7% held by the top ten. The material was PBMCs, obtained after 12 months of ibrutinib treatment. The receptor set was obtained from a human donor with chronic lymphocytic leukemia.

Written as DNA, the CDR3 is TGTGCCAGCAGCTTAGCTCTGGAAGCTTTCTTT. Translated, it gives CASSLALEAFF. The chain links TRBV7-3 to TRBJ1-1; D not resolved. CDR1 SGHTA and CDR2 FQGTGA come from the germline V gene. The CDR3 has 11 amino acids. V gave up 2 bases and J gave up 8 bases, with 6 bases separating them.

The gene calls are TRBV9 and TRBJ2-1; 11 bases are shared with TRBD2. CDR1 and CDR2 from the germline V gene are SGDLS and YYNGEE. V was pared by 4 bases and J by 9 bases, with 12 bases of the junction left unmatched. The CDR3 has 16 amino acids. The CDR3 DNA is TGTGCCAGCAGCCCCAGCGTAGCGGGAGGGTCAGGTGAGCAGTTCTTC. Amino acid sequence: CASSPSVAGGSGEQFF.

This clone was seen only a few times. V is TRBV30 and J is TRBJ2-7, with TRBD2 identical over 11 bases. The germline V gene encodes CDR1 GTSNPN and CDR2 SVGIG (reference sequence). V shed 4 bases and J 6 bases; nucleotides not matched to a gene: 5. The CDR3 is 13 residues long. The chain's CDR3 is CAWTLAGGIEQYF. The DNA of the CDR3 is TGTGCCTGGACCTTAGCGGGAGGGATCGAGCAGTACTTC.

The rearrangement links TRBV7-3 to TRBJ2-1; 9 positions match TRBD2. V dropped 2 bases and J dropped 7; count of bases not matched to a gene: 3. From germline, CDR1 is SGHTA and CDR2 FQGTGA. The length of the CDR3 is 14 residues. The CDR3 DNA sequence: TGTGCCAGCAGCTTAGCGGGAGGGAGTAATGAGCAGTTCTTC. It is translated as CASSLAGGSNEQFF.

This chain joins TRBV6-6 and TRBJ2-4; unclear D gene. Germline V gene lookup returns CDR1 MNHNY and CDR2 SVGAGI (reference sequence). CDR3 length equals 11 residues. V lost 2 bases and J lost 6, with 2 bases in between. This chain's CDR3 is CASSYRNIQYF. The CDR3 DNA is TGTGCCAGCAGTTACCGAAACATTCAGTACTTC.

The chain joins TRBV18 to TRBJ1-1, with D maybe TRBD1 (5 bases). V was trimmed by 5 bases and J by 5 bases, leaving 9 bases between them. The CDR3 is 12 amino acids. Germline V gene data show CDR1 as KGHSH and CDR2 as LQKENI. CDR3 sequence: CASSGGDTEAFF. The CDR3 DNA follows: TGTGCCAGCTCAGGGGGTGATACTGAAGCTTTCTTT.

The V call is TRBV7-2, the J call TRBJ2-2; D not resolved. The germline V gene has CDR1 SGHTA and CDR2 FQGNSA. The CDR3 spans 15 residues. Trimming left V 7 bases short and J 1 base short, with 13 bases between. CDR3 sequence: CASNKITVNTGELFF. Written as DNA, the CDR3 is TGTGCCAGCAATAAAATTACAGTGAACACCGGGGAGCTGTTTTTT.

This clone was counted a few times. The same CDR3 also results from other DNA sequences found in this sample. This chain connects TRBV7-9 to TRBJ1-1; 7 nucleotides agree with TRBD1. After removal of 5 bases from V and 1 base from J, the junction contained 7 bases not matched to a gene. Germline V gene sequence: CDR1 SEHNR, CDR2 FQNEAQ (reference sequence). CDR3 length: 15 amino acids. CDR3 protein: CASSPRDRANTEAFF. The CDR3 DNA sequence: TGTGCCAGCAGCCCTCGGGACAGAGCGAACACTGAAGCTTTCTTT.

The rearrangement joins TRBV5-8 to TRBJ1-1; 9 bases are a match to TRBD1. V was clipped by 3 bases and J by 5 bases; unmatched bases: 5. Germline assignment: CDR1 SGHTS and CDR2 YDEGEE. CDR3 size: 14 residues. The CDR3 sequence: CASSSQGAGTEAFF. The CDR3 coding sequence is TGTGCCAGCAGCTCACAGGGGGCAGGAACTGAAGCTTTCTTT.

The V and J genes are TRBV25-1 and TRBJ2-1; D unclear. Trimming took off 7 bases at V and 7 bases at J, with 20 bases between the two ends. Germline V gene data show CDR1 as MGHDK and CDR2 as SYGVNS. This CDR3 has 15 amino acids. The CDR3 spells CASIERWVVGNEQFF. CDR3 bases: TGTGCCAGCATCGAAAGGTGGGTTGTGGGTAATGAGCAGTTCTTC.

The chain has TRBV18 and TRBJ1-4; a possible D gene is TRBD1 (5 bases). Germline loops: CDR1 KGHSH, CDR2 LQKENI. The CDR3 consists of 15 residues. V was trimmed by 6 bases and J by 1 base, leaving 12 bases between them. The CDR3 DNA is TGTGCCAGCTCGGCCACAGGTTTAACTAATGAAAAACTGTTTTTT. It specifies CASSATGLTNEKLFF.